Listed below are T cell receptor beta chains from one sample, sequenced in a study of blood T cell repertoires in COVID-19. Assay: immunoSEQ multiplex PCR; the TCRdb copy retains only in-frame clones and omits some. The top ten hold around 1.5% of the sample, which has 350,000 to 500,000 clones, roughly 88% seen once. The specimen sequenced was PBMCs or T cells enriched from blood (not recorded which). The receptor source for this set is a woman aged 18-30 years who had been exposed to COVID-19. CDR3s include the opening cysteine and the closing phenylalanine or tryptophan. The D gene is left open where the match is weak. Size is omitted from some rows. Given values are once, few, many or a class for expanded clones.

>TRBJ2-3|TRBD1|TRBV10-3|NA
TGTGCCATCAGTGAGAGGGGGCGCACAGATACGCAGTATTTT
CAISERGRTDTQYF
>TRBJ1-1|TRBD1|TRBV3-1/TRBV3-2|NA
TGTGCCAGCAGCCAACCCCGGACAGGGGGTATTACTGAAGCTTTCTTT
CASSQPRTGGITEAFF
>TRBJ2-7|TRBD2|TRBV7-2|NA
TGTGCCAGCAGCGGACGGGACTACGGCTACGAGCAGTACTTC
CASSGRDYGYEQYF
>TRBJ2-7|TRBD2|TRBV5-4|NA
TGTGCCAGCAGCCTCATGGGGGGGGTGGGATACGAGCAGTACTTC
CASSLMGGVGYEQYF
>TRBJ2-7|NA|TRBV28|few
TGTGCCAGCGGGGGGAGCTACGAGCAGTACTTC
CASGGSYEQYF
>TRBJ2-7|TRBD2|TRBV28|NA
TGTGCCAGCAGTTCTACAGCGGGGGGCTATACCTACGAGCAGTACTTC
CASSSTAGGYTYEQYF
>TRBJ2-7|NA|TRBV19|NA
TGTGCCAGTAGTCCCGGTTTCGGCTACGAGCAGTACTTC
CASSPGFGYEQYF
>TRBJ2-7|NA|TRBV5-3|once
TGTGCCAGAAGCTTGGGACAAAGAAGCTTTAATCCCTACGAGCAGTACTTC
CARSLGQRSFNPYEQYF
>TRBJ2-5|TRBD1|TRBV5-6|NA
TGTGCCAGCAGCTTTAGCGACAGGGACGGTGAGACCCAGTACTTC
CASSFSDRDGETQYF
>TRBJ2-1|TRBD1|TRBV2|NA
TGTGCCAGCAGTGATTTGGGACAGGGGGTTGGGCAGTTCTTC
CASSDLGQGVGQFF